What follows are 27 T cell receptor beta chains derived from one specimen sequenced in a study of technical replicates of blood from a handful of donors. TCRdb's copy holds only in-frame clones and misses some; the assay was immunoSEQ multiplex PCR. Of about 74,000 clones in the sample, more than 90% were seen once. Sequenced: T cells isolated from PBMCs. Receptor source: a human donor in good health.

The chain uses TRBV18 and TRBJ2-7; 9 bases map to TRBD1. Germline V gene sequence: CDR1 KGHSH, CDR2 LQKENI. The V segment lost 4 bases and the J segment 2 bases; nucleotides outside the gene matches: 0. There are 13 residues in the CDR3. The CDR3 sequence: CASSRQGAYEQYF. Here the CDR3 DNA reads TGTGCCAGCTCACGACAGGGGGCCTACGAGCAGTACTTC.

The chain combines TRBV6-5 with TRBJ1-3, with 7 bases that match TRBD1. The junction had 8 bases not matched to a gene; V was cut back by 6 bases and J by 6 bases. This CDR3 has 14 amino acids. Per germline, CDR1 MNHEY and CDR2 SVGAGI. The CDR3 sequence: CASRPGQATNTIYF. The CDR3 bases are TGTGCCAGCAGGCCCGGACAGGCCACAAACACCATATATTTT.

The chain links TRBV7-2 to TRBJ2-7, with D uncertain. CDR1 is SGHTA and CDR2 is FQGNSA in the germline V gene. The V end was cut by 5 bases, the J end by 3 bases, with 17 bases between. CDR3 length: 15 amino acids. Here the CDR3 DNA reads TGTGCCAGCAGCCCATACCACGTTTTCAGCTACGAGCAGTACTTC. The encoded protein is CASSPYHVFSYEQYF.

The chain combines TRBV4-3 with TRBJ2-3, with 7 bases lining up with TRBD1. J gave up 2 bases and V 4 bases, and 9 bases lay outside the gene matches. CDR1 LGHNA and CDR2 YSLEER come from the germline V gene. This CDR3 is built from 16 residues. The CDR3 sequence: CASSRDIGQVTDTQYF. DNA for the CDR3: TGCGCCAGCAGCCGAGATATTGGACAGGTCACAGATACGCAGTATTTT.

This clone was recorded only once. J is TRBJ2-3 and V is TRBV29-1; tentatively, D is TRBD1 (6 bases). Trimming left V 0 bases short and J 0 bases short, with 10 bases between. The length of the CDR3 is 15 residues. Germline CDR1 is SQVTM and CDR2 is ANQGSEA. CDR3 region: CSVEDDQGSTDTQYF. The DNA for the CDR3 is TGCAGCGTTGAAGATGACCAGGGGAGCACAGATACGCAGTATTTT.

The chain uses TRBV9 and TRBJ2-2, with TRBD1 identical over 11 bases. The CDR3 is 17 amino acids. V gave up 4 bases and J gave up 4 bases; unmatched junction bases: 9. CDR1 is SGDLS, CDR2 YYNGEE, per germline. CDR3 sequence: CASSRSGTGGTTGELFF. CDR3 bases: TGTGCCAGCAGCAGAAGCGGGACAGGGGGAACCACCGGGGAGCTGTTTTTT.

J is TRBJ1-1 and V is TRBV9, with 9 bases that match TRBD1. This CDR3 contains 14 residues. J gave up 3 bases and V 5 bases, and 5 bases lay outside the gene matches. CDR1 and CDR2 from the germline V gene are SGDLS and YYNGEE. The CDR3 here is CASRETGGDTEAFF. CDR3 nucleotide sequence: TGTGCCAGCAGGGAGACAGGGGGTGACACTGAAGCTTTCTTT.

The V call is TRBV11-3, the J call TRBJ2-1; 11 nucleotides align to TRBD2. CDR3 length: 19 residues. CDR1 and CDR2 (germline): SGHNT, YENEEA. V was clipped by 2 bases and J by 8 bases; unmatched bases: 17. As DNA, the CDR3 is TGTGCCAGCAGCTTAATAGCTAGTAGCGGGAGGGCCGGGAGGGATGAGCAGTTCTTC. Translated: CASSLIASSGRAGRDEQFF. The full variable domain, with the rest looked up from reference TRBV11-3 and TRBJ2-1, is EAGVVQSPRYKIIEKKQPVAFWCNPISGHNTLYWYLQNLGQGPELLIRYENEEAVDDSQLPKDRFSAERLKGVDSTLKIQPAELGDSAVYLCASSLIASSGRAGRDEQFFGPGTRLTVL.

The V gene is TRBV27, the J gene TRBJ1-1; tentative D call: TRBD1 (5 bases). Trimming removed 3 bases from V and 6 bases from J, with 17 bases in between. There are 15 residues in the CDR3. The germline CDR1 and CDR2 sequences are MNHEY and SMNVEV (reference sequence). The CDR3 DNA reads as TGTGCCAGCAGTTTGGGGCCGAGGATAGGGTCTGAAGCTTTCTTT. As protein: CASSLGPRIGSEAFF.

This clone was seen once. The rearrangement links TRBV11-1 to TRBJ1-1; 7 nucleotides match TRBD1. Germline V gives CDR1 SGHAT, CDR2 FQDESV (reference sequence). This CDR3 is 15 amino acids long. V shed 2 bases, J shed 0 bases, and the junction held 3 bases outside the gene matches. Here the CDR3 DNA reads TGTGCCAGCAGCTTAATCAGGGGGATGAACACTGAAGCTTTCTTT. Encoded protein: CASSLIRGMNTEAFF.

This chain connects TRBV6-5 to TRBJ1-5; TRBD1 agrees at 9 bases. Trimming removed 6 bases from V and 3 bases from J; junction bases left unmatched: 3. Germline V gene data show CDR1 as MNHEY and CDR2 as SVGAGI. This CDR3 region has 14 residues. CDR3 residues: CASSTGGYNQPQHF. The CDR3, as DNA: TGTGCCAGCAGCACAGGGGGCTACAATCAGCCCCAGCATTTT.

The chain carries TRBV28 and TRBJ2-7; 7 positions match TRBD2. J lost 3 bases, V lost 0 bases, and 2 bases had no gene match. The germline CDR1 and CDR2 sequences are MDHEN and SYDVKM. This CDR3 spans 14 amino acids. The CDR3 nucleotides read TGTGCCAGCAGTTTATGGGCTAGCGGCTACGAGCAGTACTTC. This codes for CASSLWASGYEQYF.

This chain connects TRBV19 to TRBJ2-2, with TRBD2 matching 8 bases. This CDR3 contains 17 residues. J was trimmed by 6 bases and V by 1 base; bases with no gene match: 10. Germline V lookup: CDR1 LNHDA, CDR2 SQIVND (reference sequence). This chain's CDR3 is CASSIVPIAGTSGELFF. The CDR3, as DNA: TGTGCCAGTAGTATAGTCCCTATAGCGGGGACGTCCGGGGAGCTGTTTTTT.

This clone showed up just once. The chain recombines TRBV7-9 with TRBJ2-1; 9 bases are a match to TRBD2. J lost 6 bases, V lost 5 bases, and 2 bases had no gene match. The germline CDR1 and CDR2 sequences are SEHNR and FQNEAQ (reference sequence). CDR3 length equals 13 residues. Here the CDR3 DNA reads TGTGCCAGCAGCAAGGGACTAGCCAATGAGCAGTTCTTC. Translation: CASSKGLANEQFF.

The genes are TRBV7-2 and TRBJ1-5; TRBD1 matches 8 bases. Germline V gene lookup returns CDR1 SGHTA and CDR2 FQGNSA. The CDR3 loop spans 14 amino acids. Trimming took 5 bases from V and 7 from J; bases not matched to a gene: 7. This CDR3 is CASSGDRGWQPQHF. Here the CDR3 DNA reads TGTGCCAGCAGCGGAGACAGGGGCTGGCAGCCCCAGCATTTT.

The gene calls are TRBV19 and TRBJ1-2; perhaps TRBD1 as D (6 bases). This CDR3 region has 12 residues. The germline gives CDR1 LNHDA, CDR2 SQIVND (reference sequence). The V end lost 9 bases, the J end lost 6 bases, and 14 bases lay between the germline ends. The CDR3 protein is CASEEQGDGYTF. DNA for the CDR3: TGTGCCAGCGAAGAACAGGGAGATGGCTACACCTTC.

The V gene is TRBV5-1, the J gene TRBJ1-4; D gene ambiguous. CDR1 and CDR2 (germline): SGHRS, YFSETQ. The CDR3 is 13 amino acids. V was pared by 7 bases and J by 2 bases, with 9 bases between. In DNA form, the CDR3 reads TGCGCCAGCGGCACCGGGACTAATGAAAAACTGTTTTTT. Its translation is CASGTGTNEKLFF. Combining the CDR3 with reference TRBV5-1 and TRBJ1-4 gives the whole variable domain KAGVTQTPRYLIKTRGQQVTLSCSPISGHRSVSWYQQTPGQGLQFLFEYFSETQRNKGNFPGRFSGRQFSNSRSEMNVSTLELGDSALYLCASGTGTNEKLFFGSGTQLSVL.

This chain links TRBV7-9 with TRBJ2-2; D is ambiguous. Germline assignment: CDR1 SEHNR and CDR2 FQNEAQ (reference sequence). The CDR3 runs to 14 residues. Trimming took 3 bases from V and 0 from J, leaving 5 bases between them. DNA for the CDR3: TGTGCCAGCAGCTTGGCCGCGAACACCGGGGAGCTGTTTTTT. Protein sequence: CASSLAANTGELFF. Complete variable domain (other parts from reference TRBV7-9 and TRBJ2-2): DTGVSQNPRHKITKRGQNVTFRCDPISEHNRLYWYRQTLGQGPEFLTYFQNEAQLEKSRLLSDRFSAERPKGSFSTLEIQRTEQGDSAMYLCASSLAANTGELFFGEGSRLTVL.

The chain uses TRBV7-2 and TRBJ2-1; 7 bases match TRBD1. The CDR3 has 14 amino acids. V was clipped by 5 bases and J by 8 bases; unmatched bases: 9. Germline CDR1 reads SGHTA; CDR2 reads FQGNSA. The DNA for the CDR3 is TGTGCCAGCAGCACGACAGGGCTAGGGGATGAGCAGTTCTTC. It codes for CASSTTGLGDEQFF.

The rearrangement joins TRBV7-2 to TRBJ2-7, with 10 bases that match TRBD1. Germline V CDR1 and CDR2: SGHTA, FQGNSA. This CDR3 is built from 16 residues. The J segment lost 2 bases and the V segment lost 5 bases, leaving 9 bases of the junction unmatched. Here the CDR3 DNA reads TGTGCCAGCAGCGTAGACCGGGACAGGGGAACCTACGAGCAGTACTTC. Translating gives CASSVDRDRGTYEQYF.

The J gene is TRBJ2-1, the V gene TRBV29-1; D is perhaps TRBD1 (5 bases). Deletions cut 6 bases from V and 3 bases from J, with 12 bases between. CDR1 is SQVTM and CDR2 is ANQGSEA in the germline V gene. This CDR3 is built from 13 residues. Here the CDR3 reads CSVRPDSYNEQFF. CDR3 nucleotides: TGCAGCGTGCGACCCGACAGCTACAATGAGCAGTTCTTC.

V usage is TRBV2 and J usage is TRBJ1-2; D is undetermined. Per germline, CDR1 SNHLY and CDR2 FYNNEI. The CDR3 covers 13 residues. Between the trimmed V and J ends, which lost 7 bases and 8 bases, there was a span of 17 bases. The CDR3 bases are TGTGCCAGCACCCGCGAGGGCCGCGCGGGCTACACCTTC. Protein product: CASTREGRAGYTF. The whole variable domain, remainder taken from reference TRBV2 and TRBJ1-2, is EPEVTQTPSHQVTQMGQEVILRCVPISNHLYFYWYRQILGQKVEFLVSFYNNEISEKSEIFDDQFSVERPDGSNFTLKIRSTKLEDSAMYFCASTREGRAGYTFGSGTRLTVV.

The gene calls are TRBV6-5 and TRBJ2-2; TRBD2 is a possible D gene (6 bases). V was cut by 7 bases and J by 5 bases, with 14 bases left in between. The CDR3 extends over 14 amino acids. Per germline, CDR1 MNHEY and CDR2 SVGAGI. The chain's CDR3 is CASTFEEGTGELFF. DNA for the CDR3: TGTGCCAGCACTTTTGAGGAGGGGACCGGGGAGCTGTTTTTT.

CDR3 DNA sequence: TGTGCCAGCAGCACGTCACCGAACTATTCCTACGAGCAGTACTTC. Protein product: CASSTSPNYSYEQYF. The V gene is TRBV5-5, the J gene TRBJ2-7; unclear D gene. CDR1 SGHKS and CDR2 YYEKEE come from the germline V gene (reference sequence). V shed 4 bases and J shed 1 base, with 15 bases lying between them. The CDR3 spans 15 residues.

The genes are TRBV6-1 and TRBJ1-2; possible D gene TRBD1, 6 bases. The V end was cut by 3 bases, the J end by 7 bases, with 24 bases between. CDR3 length equals 17 residues. Looked up from germline, CDR1 is MNHNS and CDR2 is SASEGT. The CDR3 DNA sequence: TGTGCCAGCAGTGACGGGGTAAACCGGGACATTAGCCGTGGCTACACCTTC. Translated, it gives CASSDGVNRDISRGYTF.

The CDR3 nucleotides are TGTGCCAGCATTCTCAGGGGTTCCTACGAGCAGTACTTC. This codes for CASILRGSYEQYF. J is TRBJ2-7 and V is TRBV6-1; tentatively, D is TRBD1 (6 bases). The CDR3 consists of 13 residues. Deletions cut 7 bases from V and 1 base from J, with 11 bases between. CDR1 MNHNS and CDR2 SASEGT come from the germline V gene.

The chain joins TRBV28 to TRBJ2-1; D is ambiguous. The germline gives CDR1 MDHEN, CDR2 SYDVKM. The CDR3 runs 17 residues. V lost 4 bases, J lost 0 bases, and 16 bases lay in between. The CDR3, as DNA: TGTGCCAGCAGTTCCCCCTTTTCGATTAGCTCCTACAATGAGCAGTTCTTC. This gives the protein CASSSPFSISSYNEQFF.